What follows describes a single T cell receptor beta chain. Primers: 60 Vbeta forward and 13 Jbeta reverse. Here immunoSEQ multiplex PCR was the method, and the copy in TCRdb shows in-frame clones only, minus some. Its clone listing holds approximately 190,000 clones. The sample comes from a study of cytomegalovirus exposure and HLA in healthy donors. V lost 3 bases to trimming and J lost 2 bases; unmatched junction nucleotides: 5. The CDR3 totals 15 residues. In germline, CDR1 is SGHRS, CDR2 YFSETQ. The chain uses TRBV5-1 and TRBJ1-3; 7 nucleotides align to TRBD1. Sequenced input: PBMCs. The source is a boy aged 10-17 years in good health and CMV-seronegative. The DNA for the CDR3 is TGCGCCAGCAGCTCCTACGACAGGGCTGGAAACACCATATATTTT. Protein sequence: CASSSYDRAGNTIYF.